One sample yielded the 29 T cell receptor beta chains listed below, sequenced in a study of cytomegalovirus exposure and HLA in healthy donors. The PCR ran on 60 Vbeta and 13 Jbeta primers. Profiled with immunoSEQ multiplex PCR; TCRdb holds only in-frame clones, not every one. The sample carries just over 150,000 clones, roughly 70% recorded once. The source material was PBMCs. The receptors stem from a man aged 35-49 years in good health and CMV-seropositive.

The chain is built from TRBV29-1 and TRBJ1-2; D gene uncertain. The V gene's germline CDR1 is SQVTM and CDR2 ANQGSEA. Trimming left V 1 base short and J 0 bases short, with 6 bases between. The CDR3 totals 13 residues. CDR3 region: CSVEGATNYGYTF. In nucleotides, the CDR3 is TGCAGCGTTGAAGGGGCCACTAACTATGGCTACACCTTC.

The chain links TRBV6-5 to TRBJ1-2; D perhaps matches TRBD1 (6 bases). CDR1 is MNHEY and CDR2 is SVGAGI in the germline V gene. Trimming shortened V by 2 bases and J by 1 base, and 8 bases separated the two germline ends. This CDR3 comprises 14 residues. CDR3 nucleotides: TGTGCCAGCAGTTACCTGACAGGTAACTATGGCTACACCTTC. It codes for CASSYLTGNYGYTF.

The chain has TRBV5-1 and TRBJ2-7; 7 bases match TRBD1. CDR1 is SGHRS, CDR2 YFSETQ, per germline. The CDR3 spans 15 residues. V lost 3 bases to trimming and J lost 7 bases; unmatched junction nucleotides: 13. The CDR3 reads CASSSPEAGGGEQYF. The DNA for the CDR3 is TGCGCCAGCAGCTCCCCGGAGGCAGGGGGTGGTGAGCAGTACTTC.

This chain joins TRBV5-1 and TRBJ1-1; no firm D call. V was cut by 0 bases and J by 7 bases, with 7 bases left in between. The length of the CDR3 is 12 residues. Germline V gene lookup returns CDR1 SGHRS and CDR2 YFSETQ. The CDR3 nucleotides read TGCGCCAGCAGCTTGGGAGCGGGTGAAGCTTTCTTT. This gives the protein CASSLGAGEAFF.

This rearrangement joins TRBV7-2 to TRBJ2-5; 8 nucleotides align to TRBD2. V lost 4 bases and J lost 10; bases outside the gene matches: 14. The CDR3 has 15 amino acids. The germline V gene has CDR1 SGHTA and CDR2 FQGNSA. The CDR3 nucleotides read TGTGCCAGCAGCTACCAACGAGGGGCGCGGGGGGACCAGTACTTC. This encodes CASSYQRGARGDQYF.

This clone was seen a few times. The rearrangement links TRBV5-1 to TRBJ2-5; TRBD2 aligns across 11 bases. Germline lookup yields CDR1 SGHRS and CDR2 YFSETQ. The CDR3 has 16 residues. The V segment lost 0 bases and the J segment 2 bases; nucleotides outside the gene matches: 3. The CDR3 bases are TGCGCCAGCAGCTTGGTAGCTAGCGGGGGGCAAGAGACCCAGTACTTC. Translated: CASSLVASGGQETQYF. Complete variable domain (other parts from reference TRBV5-1 and TRBJ2-5): KAGVTQTPRYLIKTRGQQVTLSCSPISGHRSVSWYQQTPGQGLQFLFEYFSETQRNKGNFPGRFSGRQFSNSRSEMNVSTLELGDSALYLCASSLVASGGQETQYFGPGTRLLVL.

The chain couples TRBV4-3 to TRBJ2-7; D is perhaps TRBD1 (5 bases). V lost 0 bases to trimming and J lost 2 bases, with 8 bases between them. The CDR3 sequence is 14 residues long. Germline V lookup: CDR1 LGHNA, CDR2 YSLEER. The CDR3 DNA is TGCGCCAGCAGCCAAGACGAAGGGGCCTACGAGCAGTACTTC. It is translated as CASSQDEGAYEQYF.

The V call is TRBV5-4, the J call TRBJ2-2; D might be TRBD1 (5 bases). This CDR3 spans 14 amino acids. The V end lost 0 bases, the J end lost 11 bases, and 14 bases lay between the germline ends. Germline V CDR1 and CDR2: SGHNT, YYREEE (reference sequence). The CDR3 DNA reads TGTGCCAGCAGCTTGGAGGGGCCGTTCTCCGAGCTGTTTTTT. Amino acid sequence: CASSLEGPFSELFF.

This chain connects TRBV4-3 to TRBJ2-1, with 15 nucleotides matching TRBD2. The CDR3 has 17 amino acids. Germline trimming cut 2 bases from V and 4 bases from J; bases unmatched to any gene: 3. The V gene's germline CDR1 is LGHNA and CDR2 YSLEER. The CDR3, as DNA: TGCGCCAGCAGCCAATTCGGACTAGCGGGGGGGTACAATGAGCAGTTCTTC. It translates to CASSQFGLAGGYNEQFF.

V gene TRBV29-1 combines with J gene TRBJ2-5, with D possibly being TRBD2 (6 bases). CDR3 size: 14 residues. Trimming pared 6 bases from V and 0 bases from J, leaving 14 bases between. Germline V gene data show CDR1 as SQVTM and CDR2 as ANQGSEA. CDR3 DNA: TGCAGCGTGGGGGGTGGGGGAAACCAAGAGACCCAGTACTTC. Its translation is CSVGGGGNQETQYF.

The genes are TRBV5-1 and TRBJ2-7, with TRBD1 as a possible D gene (5 bases). From germline, CDR1 is SGHRS and CDR2 YFSETQ. V shed 2 bases and J shed 3 bases, with 6 bases lying between them. The CDR3 contains 12 residues. CDR3 sequence (DNA): TGCGCCAGCAGCTTTGGACACTACGAGCAGTACTTC. Translation: CASSFGHYEQYF. Supplemented by reference TRBV5-1 and TRBJ2-7, the full variable domain reads KAGVTQTPRYLIKTRGQQVTLSCSPISGHRSVSWYQQTPGQGLQFLFEYFSETQRNKGNFPGRFSGRQFSNSRSEMNVSTLELGDSALYLCASSFGHYEQYFGPGTRLTVT.

The genes are TRBV25-1 and TRBJ2-2; 10 nucleotides match TRBD2. V gave up 3 bases and J gave up 0 bases; unmatched junction bases: 7. Germline V gives CDR1 MGHDK, CDR2 SYGVNS. The CDR3 runs 18 residues. The DNA for the CDR3 is TGTGCCAGCAGTGAGTCTAGCGGGGGCCCTGCGAACACCGGGGAGCTGTTTTTT. As protein: CASSESSGGPANTGELFF. Based on the CDR3 plus reference TRBV25-1 and TRBJ2-2, the full variable domain is EADIYQTPRYLVIGTGKKITLECSQTMGHDKMYWYQQDPGMELHLIHYSYGVNSTEKGDLSSESTVSRIRTEHFPLTLESARPSHTSQYLCASSESSGGPANTGELFFGEGSRLTVL.

This CDR3 is CASSIARANYGYTF. In DNA, the CDR3 is TGTGCCAGTAGTATAGCCAGGGCTAACTATGGCTACACCTTC. The J gene is TRBJ1-2, the V gene TRBV19; D perhaps matches TRBD1 (5 bases). There are 14 residues in the CDR3. V was clipped by 1 base and J by 0 bases, with 6 bases between them. Germline V gene data show CDR1 as LNHDA and CDR2 as SQIVND (reference sequence).

V is TRBV4-1 and J is TRBJ2-3; TRBD1 matches 7 bases. V lost 4 bases, J lost 5 bases, and 9 bases stayed unmatched. The CDR3 contains 15 residues. The germline V gene has CDR1 MGHRA and CDR2 YSYEKL. The CDR3 nucleotides read TGCGCCAGCAGCCTACTTGAGGGGGCGTTAGATACGCAGTATTTT. This codes for CASSLLEGALDTQYF.

Only a few counts were recorded for this clone. V gene TRBV12-5 combines with J gene TRBJ2-5; 8 bases are shared with TRBD2. V lost 4 bases and J lost 4; bases outside the gene matches: 8. From germline, CDR1 is LGHNT and CDR2 FRNRAP. CDR3 length: 15 residues. The DNA of the CDR3 is TGTGCTAGTGGTTGGGGACTAGGCGCAGTAGAGACCCAGTACTTC. Amino acid sequence: CASGWGLGAVETQYF.

V and J are TRBV9 and TRBJ2-1, with a weak D call TRBD1 (6 bases). V was trimmed by 4 bases and J by 7 bases, leaving 18 bases between them. The CDR3 contains 15 residues. Germline-derived CDR1 and CDR2 are SGDLS and YYNGEE. CDR3 DNA: TGTGCCAGCAGCCCCCGGGCAGGGGAAGGGAATGAGCAGTTCTTC. Its translation: CASSPRAGEGNEQFF.

This chain connects TRBV30 to TRBJ2-5; the D gene is possibly TRBD1 (7 bases). The germline gives CDR1 GTSNPN, CDR2 SVGIG (reference sequence). The CDR3 sequence is 14 residues long. The germline V and J ends were trimmed by 1 base and 7 bases, with 16 bases remaining between them. The CDR3 sequence is CAWSEGGGGGTQYF. Written as DNA, the CDR3 is TGTGCCTGGAGTGAAGGAGGGGGCGGCGGGACCCAGTACTTC.

This clone was observed a few times. The V and J genes are TRBV7-6 and TRBJ2-3; 10 bases agree with TRBD2. The CDR3 contains 15 residues. The germline CDR1 and CDR2 sequences are SGHVS and FNYEAQ. V shed 5 bases and J 7 bases; nucleotides not matched to a gene: 9. CDR3 region: CASSNPSGGEYTQYF. CDR3 nucleotides: TGTGCCAGCAGCAATCCCAGCGGGGGGGAGTATACGCAGTATTTT.

The chain carries TRBV7-9 and TRBJ2-2; TRBD1 agrees at 7 bases. The CDR3 has 14 residues. Germline values: CDR1 SEHNR, CDR2 FQNEAQ (reference sequence). V trimming: 5 bases; J trimming: 7 bases; junction bases outside the gene matches: 7. CDR3 protein: CASSQRQGVGELFF. The CDR3 DNA follows: TGTGCCAGCAGCCAACGACAGGGAGTCGGGGAGCTGTTTTTT.

This clone was observed a few times. The chain carries TRBV6-1 and TRBJ2-7; a weak D match, TRBD2 (6 bases). Per germline, CDR1 MNHNS and CDR2 SASEGT. V was clipped by 3 bases and J by 6 bases, with 6 bases between them. The CDR3 has 11 amino acids. DNA of the CDR3: TGTGCCAGCAGTGACGGGAGCGAGCAGTACTTC. Its translation is CASSDGSEQYF.

The chain uses TRBV5-1 and TRBJ2-3; D not resolved. This CDR3 spans 12 amino acids. The V end lost 3 bases, the J end lost 2 bases, and 4 bases lay between the germline ends. Germline V gene sequence: CDR1 SGHRS, CDR2 YFSETQ. CDR3 bases: TGCGCCAGCAGCTCCGTCACAGATACGCAGTATTTT. Translating gives CASSSVTDTQYF. The complete variable domain, with remaining parts taken from reference TRBV5-1 and TRBJ2-3, reads KAGVTQTPRYLIKTRGQQVTLSCSPISGHRSVSWYQQTPGQGLQFLFEYFSETQRNKGNFPGRFSGRQFSNSRSEMNVSTLELGDSALYLCASSSVTDTQYFGPGTRLTVL.

This chain connects TRBV19 to TRBJ2-3; 10 bases line up with TRBD2. The CDR3 is 18 amino acids. The J segment lost 4 bases and the V segment lost 1 base, leaving 11 bases of the junction unmatched. CDR1 and CDR2 from the germline V gene are LNHDA and SQIVND (reference sequence). DNA for the CDR3: TGTGCCAGTAGTATAGGGGCTAGCGGGGGCCCTGGCGCAGATACGCAGTATTTT. The encoded protein is CASSIGASGGPGADTQYF. The whole variable domain, remainder taken from reference TRBV19 and TRBJ2-3, is DGGITQSPKYLFRKEGQNVTLSCEQNLNHDAMYWYRQDPGQGLRLIYYSQIVNDFQKGDIAEGYSVSREKKESFPLTVTSAQKNPTAFYLCASSIGASGGPGADTQYFGPGTRLTVL.

The chain joins TRBV9 to TRBJ2-1; D is unresolved. V shed 4 bases and J shed 3 bases, with 11 bases lying between them. Germline V gene lookup returns CDR1 SGDLS and CDR2 YYNGEE. This CDR3 is built from 14 residues. The chain's CDR3 is CASSTEPDYNEQFF. As DNA, the CDR3 is TGTGCCAGCAGCACAGAACCGGACTACAATGAGCAGTTCTTC.

The V and J genes are TRBV7-6 and TRBJ2-3, with 12 bases matching TRBD2. This CDR3 is built from 18 residues. V shed 1 base and J 2 bases; nucleotides not matched to a gene: 7. CDR1 and CDR2 from the germline V gene are SGHVS and FNYEAQ. The CDR3 nucleotides are TGTGCCAGCAGCTTAGGAACTAGCGGGGGGCCGTACACAGATACGCAGTATTTT. This codes for CASSLGTSGGPYTDTQYF.

This clone is a singleton in its sample. The chain combines TRBV27 with TRBJ2-5; 8 bases align to TRBD1. CDR1 and CDR2 from the germline V gene are MNHEY and SMNVEV (reference sequence). The junction had 10 bases not matched to a gene; V was cut back by 0 bases and J by 1 base. CDR3 size: 18 residues. CDR3 in DNA: TGTGCCAGCAGTTTATCTATGGGTGGGGACAGGATCCAAGAGACCCAGTACTTC. Its translation: CASSLSMGGDRIQETQYF.

The J gene is TRBJ1-2, the V gene TRBV15; no clear D gene. This CDR3 has 13 residues. Germline values: CDR1 LNHNV, CDR2 YYDKDF (reference sequence). The V end was cut by 1 base, the J end by 7 bases, with 10 bases between. The DNA for the CDR3 is TGTGCCACCAGCAGAGTAGGAGGGTTTGGCTACACCTTC. Its protein is CATSRVGGFGYTF.

The chain combines TRBV6-6 with TRBJ1-2, with D unclear. Germline V gives CDR1 MNHNY, CDR2 SVGAGI (reference sequence). V lost 3 bases and J lost 7, with 6 bases in between. CDR3 length: 11 residues. The CDR3: CASSYGRGYTF. The DNA of the CDR3 is TGTGCCAGCAGTTATGGGCGTGGCTACACCTTC.

The chain combines TRBV7-9 with TRBJ2-1; tentative D call: TRBD2 (7 bases). Trimming pared 9 bases from V and 7 bases from J, leaving 19 bases between. Germline CDR1 is SEHNR and CDR2 is FQNEAQ (reference sequence). CDR3 size: 14 residues. CDR3 nucleotides: TGTGCCAGTCCCGAGGGGGGGCCAAGTAATGAGCAGTTCTTC. Encoded protein: CASPEGGPSNEQFF.

The rearrangement uses TRBV11-2 and TRBJ1-2; TRBD1 aligns across 7 bases. The CDR3 is 16 amino acids. The junction had 9 bases not matched to a gene; V was cut back by 4 bases and J by 1 base. Germline V gene sequence: CDR1 SGHAT, CDR2 FQNNGV. The CDR3 bases are TGTGCCAGCAGCTCTATGAGGCGGGACAGTAACTATGGCTACACCTTC. Protein: CASSSMRRDSNYGYTF. Supplemented by reference TRBV11-2 and TRBJ1-2, the full variable domain reads EAGVAQSPRYKIIEKRQSVAFWCNPISGHATLYWYQQILGQGPKLLIQFQNNGVVDDSQLPKDRFSAERLKGVDSTLKIQPAKLEDSAVYLCASSSMRRDSNYGYTFGSGTRLTVV.